One sample yielded the 6 T cell receptor beta chains listed below, sequenced in a study of response to subunit inactivated influenza vaccine. TCRdb reprocessed the RT-PCR reads via MiXCR and lists one record per CDR3 protein. Among about 580,000 distinct CDR3 sequences listed, around 13% were seen once. The sequences come from PBMCs from blood, collected about 12 days after vaccination. Every receptor here comes from a man in his forties or fifties who received an inactivated influenza vaccine.

This clonotype was counted a few times. The rearrangement uses TRBV7-6 and TRBJ1-5, with D unresolved. In germline, CDR1 is SGHVS, CDR2 FNYEAQ. There are 14 residues in the CDR3. Trimming removed 3 bases from V and 4 bases from J, with 10 bases in between. For the CDR3, the DNA is TGTGCCAGCAGCTTCATAAGGTCTAATCAGCCCCAGCATTTT. Translating gives CASSFIRSNQPQHF.

V and J are TRBV20-1 and TRBJ1-5, with 7 bases that match TRBD1. Losses at the gene ends were 4 bases for V and 0 bases for J; bases not matched to a gene: 6. There are 15 residues in the CDR3. The germline CDR1 and CDR2 sequences are DFQATT and SNEGSKA (reference sequence). CDR3 amino acids: CSAITGVYSNQPQHF. The CDR3 DNA is TGCAGTGCTATAACAGGGGTCTATAGCAATCAGCCCCAGCATTTT.

The chain carries TRBV6-1 and TRBJ1-5; D remains ambiguous. V was shortened by 6 bases and J by 2 bases, with 8 bases between the two germline ends. CDR3 length equals 13 residues. Germline assignment: CDR1 MNHNS and CDR2 SASEGT. CDR3 DNA sequence: TGTGCCAGCAGAACAATAGGCAATCAGCCCCAGCATTTT. Translating it yields CASRTIGNQPQHF.

The rearrangement links TRBV6-5 to TRBJ2-7, with TRBD2 identical over 8 bases. V shed 0 bases, J shed 2 bases, and the junction held 3 bases outside the gene matches. This CDR3 has 15 residues. CDR1 is MNHEY, CDR2 SVGAGI, per germline. DNA for the CDR3: TGTGCCAGCAGTTACTCGGAGCGGGGGACCTACGAGCAGTACTTC. Protein product: CASSYSERGTYEQYF.

The sample holds a few counts of this clonotype. The chain has TRBV5-1 and TRBJ1-2; D possibly corresponds to TRBD1 (5 bases). Deletions cut 0 bases from V and 7 bases from J, with 13 bases between. CDR1 is SGHRS, CDR2 YFSETQ, per germline. CDR3 length: 14 amino acids. The CDR3 region has the DNA TGCGCCAGCAGCTTGGAGTGGGGCGGCGGTGGCTACACCTTC. Translating gives CASSLEWGGGGYTF.

V usage is TRBV5-1 and J usage is TRBJ2-7; D is uncertain. The ends were cut back, 5 bases at V and 2 bases at J, with 11 bases in the middle. The CDR3 totals 13 residues. The germline V gene has CDR1 SGHRS and CDR2 YFSETQ. CDR3 amino acids: CASRPTQAYEQYF. The DNA of the CDR3 is TGCGCCAGCAGACCGACCCAGGCCTACGAGCAGTACTTC.